A single sample gave rise to the 30 T cell receptor beta chains below, sequenced in a study of PD-L1 blockade in urothelial cancer. As to time point: pretreatment peripheral blood. TCRdb's table, derived via immunoSEQ multiplex PCR, lists solely in-frame clones and lacks some. The sample shows some 120,000 clones, approximately 84% of them seen only once. The sequencing here drew on PBMCs, taken around atezolizumab (anti-PD-L1) treatment. The receptors were gathered from a man in his fifties with urothelial cancer.

V is TRBV27 and J is TRBJ2-7; TRBD2 matches 10 bases. The length of the CDR3 is 14 residues. Trimming removed 3 bases from V and 6 bases from J; junction bases left unmatched: 5. Per the germline V gene, CDR1 is MNHEY and CDR2 is SMNVEV (reference sequence). The CDR3 nucleotides read TGTGCCAGCAGTTTGGCTAGCGGGAGCTCCGAGCAGTACTTC. It codes for CASSLASGSSEQYF.

The chain joins TRBV2 to TRBJ2-4; perhaps TRBD2 as D (6 bases). CDR3 length: 16 amino acids. Germline values: CDR1 SNHLY, CDR2 FYNNEI. V lost 1 base and J 0 bases, leaving 10 bases between the germline ends. In DNA form, the CDR3 reads TGTGCCAGCAGTGAAGGACGGGGACTAGCCAAAAACATTCAGTACTTC. It specifies CASSEGRGLAKNIQYF.

This chain uses TRBV21-1 with TRBJ2-1; the table's D gene call, TRBD2, was not cross checked with the DNA. TRBV21-1 is a recognized pseudogene. CDR3 size: 19 residues. The CDR3 DNA sequence: TGTGCCAGCAGCAAAGCGCCGAAATTTAAGCGGGAGAGGAGGGATGAGCAGTTCTTC. Translating it yields CASSKAPKFKRERRDEQFF.

The chain uses TRBV18 and TRBJ1-2; possibly TRBD1 for D (6 bases). This CDR3 is built from 15 residues. Trimming left V 3 bases short and J 4 bases short, with 15 bases between. Germline V gene sequence: CDR1 KGHSH, CDR2 LQKENI. CDR3 sequence: CASSPTGTLGYGYTF. CDR3 sequence (DNA): TGTGCCAGCTCACCTACCGGGACACTCGGCTATGGCTACACCTTC. The whole variable domain, filled in from reference TRBV18 and TRBJ1-2, reads NAGVMQNPRHLVRRRGQEARLRCSPMKGHSHVYWYRQLPEEGLKFMVYLQKENIIDESGMPKERFSAEFPKEGPSILRIQQVVRGDSAAYFCASSPTGTLGYGYTFGSGTRLTVV.

The chain couples TRBV6-1 to TRBJ2-1; 7 bases line up with TRBD1. Unmatched junction bases numbered 13, after V lost 2 bases and J lost 6 bases. The CDR3 is 17 residues long. CDR1 is MNHNS, CDR2 SASEGT, per germline. The CDR3 DNA sequence: TGTGCCAGCAGTGAACAACAGGGGCTTGCAGGACGCAATGAGCAGTTCTTC. Protein product: CASSEQQGLAGRNEQFF.

The chain combines TRBV5-1 with TRBJ1-4; D is unresolved. V was clipped by 0 bases and J by 6 bases, with 9 bases between them. The CDR3 has 14 amino acids. Germline V gene lookup returns CDR1 SGHRS and CDR2 YFSETQ. The chain's CDR3 is CASSLAVTDEKLFF. The CDR3 coding sequence is TGCGCCAGCAGCTTGGCCGTTACTGATGAAAAACTGTTTTTT.

This clone was counted a few times. The rearrangement uses TRBV19 and TRBJ2-1; 8 bases are shared with TRBD2. The CDR3 runs 15 residues. V trimming: 1 base; J trimming: 6 bases; junction bases outside the gene matches: 5. Germline CDR1 and CDR2: LNHDA and SQIVND (reference sequence). The CDR3 DNA sequence: TGTGCCAGTAGTATAGGTGGGACTAGAGGCAATGAGCAGTTCTTC. Translating gives CASSIGGTRGNEQFF.

This chain links TRBV28 with TRBJ1-1; D call uncertain. The CDR3 totals 14 residues. Per the germline V gene, CDR1 is MDHEN and CDR2 is SYDVKM. V was trimmed by 4 bases and J by 0 bases, leaving 9 bases between them. The CDR3 reads CASSSPVMNTEAFF. The CDR3 DNA reads as TGTGCCAGCAGTTCCCCAGTAATGAACACTGAAGCTTTCTTT.

The chain couples TRBV30 to TRBJ1-1; tentative D call: TRBD1 (6 bases). The CDR3 loop spans 13 amino acids. Germline values: CDR1 GTSNPN, CDR2 SVGIG (reference sequence). The germline V and J ends were trimmed by 2 bases and 4 bases, with 11 bases remaining between them. The CDR3 loop reads CAWSRAGVTEAFF. The CDR3 nucleotides read TGTGCCTGGAGTCGCGCAGGGGTCACTGAAGCTTTCTTT.

The chain is built from TRBV25-1 and TRBJ1-2, with D maybe TRBD1 (6 bases). V lost 6 bases to trimming and J lost 0 bases, with 11 bases between them. This CDR3 contains 14 residues. The germline V gene encodes CDR1 MGHDK and CDR2 SYGVNS. CDR3 region: CASRSTGTNYGYTF. The CDR3 region has the DNA TGTGCCAGCAGATCGACAGGCACTAACTATGGCTACACCTTC.

V usage is TRBV25-1 and J usage is TRBJ2-5; 8 nucleotides line up with TRBD2. The germline V gene encodes CDR1 MGHDK and CDR2 SYGVNS. Trimming removed 2 bases from V and 5 bases from J; junction bases left unmatched: 7. The CDR3 consists of 15 residues. The CDR3 nucleotides read TGTGCCAGCAGTGAAGCGGGAGGCGCGGGGGAGACCCAGTACTTC. It is translated as CASSEAGGAGETQYF.

This sequence joins TRBV20-1 and TRBJ1-1; D might be TRBD1 (6 bases). The CDR3 consists of 11 residues. Germline V gene data show CDR1 as DFQATT and CDR2 as SNEGSKA (reference sequence). The CDR3 loop reads CSTGRNTEAFF. The CDR3 coding sequence is TGCAGCACAGGGAGGAACACTGAAGCTTTCTTT.

This sequence joins TRBV19 and TRBJ2-3; 8 bases agree with TRBD2. CDR3 length: 15 residues. Trimming removed 5 bases from V and 2 bases from J; junction bases left unmatched: 6. Germline V gene sequence: CDR1 LNHDA, CDR2 SQIVND (reference sequence). The chain's CDR3 is CASSVSGMNTDTQYF. CDR3 sequence (DNA): TGTGCCAGTAGTGTTAGCGGGATGAACACAGATACGCAGTATTTT. The entire variable domain, with the rest obtained from reference TRBV19 and TRBJ2-3, is as follows: DGGITQSPKYLFRKEGQNVTLSCEQNLNHDAMYWYRQDPGQGLRLIYYSQIVNDFQKGDIAEGYSVSREKKESFPLTVTSAQKNPTAFYLCASSVSGMNTDTQYFGPGTRLTVL.

The V and J genes are TRBV5-1 and TRBJ1-1; D gene unclear. Germline V gene lookup returns CDR1 SGHRS and CDR2 YFSETQ. Trimming left V 0 bases short and J 1 base short, with 7 bases between. The CDR3 length is 14 residues. CDR3 in DNA: TGCGCCAGCAGCTTGGGGGGAGGGAACACTGAAGCTTTCTTT. Protein: CASSLGGGNTEAFF.

The genes are TRBV5-1 and TRBJ1-1; 9 bases match TRBD1. The CDR3 is 14 amino acids. With V trimmed by 1 base and J by 4 bases, 2 bases remained unmatched. Germline-derived CDR1 and CDR2 are SGHRS and YFSETQ. CDR3 protein: CASSLTTGGTEAFF. CDR3 nucleotides: TGCGCCAGCAGCTTGACGACAGGGGGCACTGAAGCTTTCTTT.

The V call is TRBV6-6, the J call TRBJ2-7; TRBD2 aligns across 15 bases. The CDR3 has 14 amino acids. Trimming cost V 7 bases and J 6 bases; bases outside gene matches: 4. Germline CDR1 MNHNY, CDR2 SVGAGI (reference sequence). CDR3 sequence: CASIWGLAGGEQYF. In DNA, the CDR3 is TGTGCCAGCATCTGGGGACTAGCGGGAGGCGAGCAGTACTTC.

The chain couples TRBV28 to TRBJ2-1, with 7 bases aligning to TRBD2. From germline, CDR1 is MDHEN and CDR2 SYDVKM. The junction had 9 bases not matched to a gene; V was cut back by 2 bases and J by 2 bases. The length of the CDR3 is 17 residues. The CDR3 reads CASSLRVGGRPYNEQFF. CDR3 DNA sequence: TGTGCCAGCAGTTTACGGGTCGGGGGGAGGCCCTACAATGAGCAGTTCTTC.

In its sample, this clone was seen once. The V call is TRBV29-1, the J call TRBJ2-7, with 9 bases aligning to TRBD1. V was pared by 6 bases and J by 0 bases, with 6 bases of the junction left unmatched. The CDR3 is 14 residues long. CDR1 is SQVTM, CDR2 ANQGSEA, per germline. The CDR3 DNA follows: TGCAGCGTCCTCCCGACAGGGGGCTCCTACGAGCAGTACTTC. Translation: CSVLPTGGSYEQYF.

This clone was observed a single time. The chain has TRBV5-4 and TRBJ1-6; TRBD1 is a possible D gene (6 bases). V shed 7 bases and J shed 5 bases, with 19 bases lying between them. Germline-derived CDR1 and CDR2 are SGHNT and YYREEE (reference sequence). This CDR3 region has 16 residues. Here the CDR3 reads CASRQGGGKDNSPLHF. As DNA, the CDR3 is TGTGCCAGCCGCCAGGGAGGGGGGAAGGATAATTCACCCCTCCACTTT.

The chain couples TRBV5-1 to TRBJ1-5; 7 nucleotides line up with TRBD1. The CDR3 has 15 amino acids. Germline trimming cut 4 bases from V and 4 bases from J; bases unmatched to any gene: 8. CDR1 and CDR2 (germline): SGHRS, YFSETQ. The CDR3 DNA is TGCGCCAGCAGCCAAGGGACAGCGCGAAATCAGCCCCAGCATTTT. Its protein is CASSQGTARNQPQHF.

This chain links TRBV5-1 with TRBJ2-7; tentative D call: TRBD2 (5 bases). The V gene lost 4 bases and the J gene lost 1 base, with 12 bases spanning the gap. Germline V lookup: CDR1 SGHRS, CDR2 YFSETQ. The CDR3 covers 14 residues. CDR3 coding DNA: TGCGCCAGCAGCCTGAGCGGAGCTTCCTACGAGCAGTACTTC. This sequence encodes CASSLSGASYEQYF.

V gene TRBV7-3 combines with J gene TRBJ2-2; no clear D gene. The CDR3 has 16 amino acids. Germline V gene data show CDR1 as SGHTA and CDR2 as FQGTGA. With 5 bases removed from V and 1 base from J, the gap between germline ends came to 14 bases. The DNA of the CDR3 is TGTGCCAGCAGCCTGAGGCGCCCGGAGAACACCGGGGAGCTGTTTTTT. This translates into CASSLRRPENTGELFF.

CDR3 amino acids: CATSRDWDSYEQYF. In DNA form, the CDR3 reads TGTGCCACCAGCAGAGATTGGGACAGTTACGAGCAGTACTTC. V and J are TRBV15 and TRBJ2-7, with 7 bases fitting TRBD1. V dropped 0 bases and J dropped 4; count of bases not matched to a gene: 3. CDR1 is LNHNV and CDR2 is YYDKDF in the germline V gene (reference sequence). The CDR3 is 14 residues long.

CDR3 DNA sequence: TGTGCCAGCAGCTTCGCACTAGCGGGAGACTGGGGTTTTGAGCAGTTCTTC. As protein: CASSFALAGDWGFEQFF. V gene TRBV11-2 combines with J gene TRBJ2-1; the match to TRBD2 covers 11 bases. Germline CDR1 SGHAT, CDR2 FQNNGV. CDR3 size: 17 residues. The V gene end was trimmed by 3 bases and the J gene end by 9 bases; junction bases not matched to a gene: 13.

The chain combines TRBV18 with TRBJ2-1; 10 bases line up with TRBD2. CDR3 length: 15 residues. V gave up 1 base and J gave up 6 bases; unmatched junction bases: 3. Germline V gene lookup returns CDR1 KGHSH and CDR2 LQKENI. The CDR3 loop is CASSPLWTSGNEQFF. The CDR3 coding sequence is TGTGCCAGCTCACCACTCTGGACTAGCGGCAATGAGCAGTTCTTC.

Details on this clone: This CDR3 is also generated by other DNA sequences in the sample. The rearrangement joins TRBV18 to TRBJ2-7; possible D gene TRBD2, 5 bases. This CDR3 has 13 residues. V lost 2 bases and J lost 4, with 9 bases in between. Germline V lookup: CDR1 KGHSH, CDR2 LQKENI. The CDR3 loop is CASSPNREYEQYF. CDR3 coding DNA: TGTGCCAGCTCACCAAATCGGGAATACGAGCAGTACTTC.

The chain combines TRBV5-1 with TRBJ1-4; weak D call: TRBD1 (5 bases). V was pared by 5 bases and J by 4 bases, with 9 bases between. The CDR3 has 13 residues. Germline loops: CDR1 SGHRS, CDR2 YFSETQ. Here the CDR3 reads CASRDSNNEKLFF. The CDR3 DNA reads TGCGCCAGCAGAGACAGTAATAATGAAAAACTGTTTTTT.

This clone showed up just a few times. This sequence joins TRBV7-3 and TRBJ2-7; 12 nucleotides align to TRBD2. The CDR3 length is 17 residues. The ends lost 1 base at V and 3 bases at J; junction bases unmatched: 7. Looked up from germline, CDR1 is SGHTA and CDR2 is FQGTGA. CDR3: CASSLSRLAGGDYEQYF. CDR3 nucleotides: TGTGCCAGCAGCTTAAGTCGCCTAGCGGGAGGGGACTACGAGCAGTACTTC.

V gene TRBV28 combines with J gene TRBJ1-5; D uncertain. The V gene lost 1 base and the J gene lost 0 bases, with 10 bases spanning the gap. The germline CDR1 and CDR2 sequences are MDHEN and SYDVKM. CDR3 length: 16 amino acids. The CDR3, as DNA: TGTGCCAGCAGTTTATTGGGAGATTATAGCAATCAGCCCCAGCATTTT. The encoded protein is CASSLLGDYSNQPQHF. The whole variable domain, remainder taken from reference TRBV28 and TRBJ1-5, is DVKVTQSSRYLVKRTGEKVFLECVQDMDHENMFWYRQDPGLGLRLIYFSYDVKMKEKGDIPEGYSVSREKKERFSLILESASTNQTSMYLCASSLLGDYSNQPQHFGDGTRLSIL.

The chain uses TRBV7-9 and TRBJ1-4, with 8 bases fitting TRBD1. Unmatched junction bases numbered 6, after V lost 4 bases and J lost 11 bases. Per germline, CDR1 SEHNR and CDR2 FQNEAQ (reference sequence). The CDR3 runs to 13 residues. Here the CDR3 DNA reads TGTGCCAGCAGCTCCGACAGGGGACCCAAACTGTTTTTT. Translated: CASSSDRGPKLFF.